These 16 T cell receptor beta chains originate from one sample sequenced in a study of OX40 agonist ivuxolimab in advanced cancers. Sequencing was performed with immunoSEQ multiplex PCR; in TCRdb, only in-frame clones are kept and a portion is missing. The sample records 55,000 to 90,000 clones, 65% to 85% being singletons. The sequences come from CD4+ or CD8+ T cells sorted from blood, collected in a trial of the OX40 agonist ivuxolimab. These receptors were taken from an adult with an advanced solid tumor such as melanoma, head and neck, liver or kidney cancer.

The chain carries TRBV6-1 and TRBJ2-5; TRBD2 aligns across 8 bases. The CDR3 runs 14 residues. The V gene end was trimmed by 7 bases and the J gene end by 4 bases; junction bases not matched to a gene: 8. Germline V gene lookup returns CDR1 MNHNS and CDR2 SASEGT. CDR3 sequence reads: CASTLRGGRETQYF. CDR3 DNA: TGTGCCAGCACCCTCCGGGGGGGGCGAGAGACCCAGTACTTC.

The V call is TRBV30, the J call TRBJ1-1; 7 bases are shared with TRBD1. This CDR3 has 15 amino acids. Losses at the gene ends were 6 bases for V and 1 base for J; bases not matched to a gene: 11. Germline CDR1 reads GTSNPN; CDR2 reads SVGIG (reference sequence). CDR3 residues: CACPGGQQQNTEAFF. The DNA of the CDR3 is TGTGCCTGTCCTGGGGGACAGCAGCAGAACACTGAAGCTTTCTTT.

The rearrangement uses TRBV21-1 and TRBJ2-2; TRBD1, the table's D call, lacks a check against the DNA. TRBV21-1 represents a pseudogene. This CDR3 spans 18 amino acids. In DNA, the CDR3 is TGTGCCAGCAGCAAAACCCCGGACAGGGGGAGTAACACCGGGGAGCTGTTTTTT. It translates to CASSKTPDRGSNTGELFF.

The V call is TRBV5-1, the J call TRBJ2-3, with D hard to call. The germline CDR1 and CDR2 sequences are SGHRS and YFSETQ. This CDR3 region has 15 residues. V was cut by 5 bases and J by 2 bases, with 15 bases left in between. The CDR3 DNA sequence: TGCGCCAGCAGATTGCAATGGCGAGCCACAGATACGCAGTATTTT. It is translated as CASRLQWRATDTQYF. Combining the CDR3 with reference TRBV5-1 and TRBJ2-3 gives the whole variable domain KAGVTQTPRYLIKTRGQQVTLSCSPISGHRSVSWYQQTPGQGLQFLFEYFSETQRNKGNFPGRFSGRQFSNSRSEMNVSTLELGDSALYLCASRLQWRATDTQYFGPGTRLTVL.

The count of this clone is one. The chain has TRBV18 and TRBJ2-3; D unresolved. The CDR3 covers 16 residues. The germline CDR1 and CDR2 sequences are KGHSH and LQKENI. V lost 6 bases and J 0 bases, leaving 16 bases between the germline ends. In nucleotides, the CDR3 is TGTGCCAGCTCCGCACAGCCAGGCCCAAGCACAGATACGCAGTATTTT. It translates to CASSAQPGPSTDTQYF.

The CDR3 coding sequence is TGTGCCAGCAGTTACGGGGGAATACCTACCTACGAGCAGTACTTC. Protein product: CASSYGGIPTYEQYF. This rearrangement joins TRBV6-5 to TRBJ2-7, with D perhaps assigned TRBD1 or TRBD2 (5 bases each). This CDR3 region has 15 residues. Germline CDR1 MNHEY, CDR2 SVGAGI. With 2 bases removed from V and 2 bases from J, the gap between germline ends came to 13 bases.

The chain carries TRBV29-1 and TRBJ2-2; D unresolved. The CDR3 is 14 residues long. V lost 5 bases and J lost 2, with 12 bases in between. Per germline, CDR1 SQVTM and CDR2 ANQGSEA. CDR3 sequence reads: CSVITGYNTGELFF. The DNA of the CDR3 is TGCAGCGTTATCACCGGATACAACACCGGGGAGCTGTTTTTT.

The chain combines TRBV15 with TRBJ1-3; TRBD1 matches 7 bases. Germline V gene sequence: CDR1 LNHNV, CDR2 YYDKDF (reference sequence). CDR3 length equals 16 residues. The J segment lost 1 base and the V segment lost 5 bases, leaving 8 bases of the junction unmatched. CDR3 amino acids: CATSGYRGVSGNTIYF. The CDR3 DNA reads TGTGCCACCAGCGGCTACAGGGGAGTTTCTGGAAACACCATATATTTT.

CDR3 nucleotide sequence: TGTGCCAGCAGGGCCAAGGCTAGCGGGGGCCTCACAGATACGCAGTATTTT. It translates to CASRAKASGGLTDTQYF. The J gene is TRBJ2-3, the V gene TRBV27, with 10 bases that match TRBD2. Germline CDR1 reads MNHEY; CDR2 reads SMNVEV (reference sequence). Trimming took 6 bases from V and 2 from J; bases not matched to a gene: 11. This CDR3 is built from 17 residues.

The chain is built from TRBV7-8 and TRBJ2-5; D not certain. The CDR3 runs to 14 residues. Per germline, CDR1 SGHVS and CDR2 FQNEAQ. Between the trimmed V and J ends, which lost 6 bases and 2 bases, there was a span of 13 bases. CDR3 in DNA: TGTGCCAGCAGTCGTAGACTCACACAAGAGACCCAGTACTTC. This encodes CASSRRLTQETQYF.

This clone was seen only once. The CDR3 nucleotides are TGCGCCAGCAGCCAATCTGCCTCAGGCGGGGAGAACACTGAAGCTTTCTTT. This sequence encodes CASSQSASGGENTEAFF. The chain carries TRBV4-1 and TRBJ1-1, with D uncertain. Germline V gene lookup returns CDR1 MGHRA and CDR2 YSYEKL. The V and J ends lost 2 bases and 1 base respectively, with 17 bases between them. CDR3 length equals 17 residues.

The chain recombines TRBV5-1 with TRBJ1-2; weak D call: TRBD1 (5 bases). V was shortened by 4 bases and J by 5 bases, with 27 bases between the two germline ends. The CDR3 has 18 amino acids. CDR1 and CDR2 from the germline V gene are SGHRS and YFSETQ. The CDR3 bases are TGCGCCAGCAGCCCCGTTGTCGGGACTCAATTTTCTGGTTATGGCTACACCTTC. Its translation is CASSPVVGTQFSGYGYTF.

V gene TRBV25-1 combines with J gene TRBJ1-1; a possible D gene is TRBD1 (5 bases). Between the trimmed V and J ends, which lost 7 bases and 1 base, there was a span of 10 bases. The CDR3 is 13 residues long. The germline V gene has CDR1 MGHDK and CDR2 SYGVNS. CDR3 loop: CASTGHRNTEAFF. In nucleotides, the CDR3 is TGTGCCAGCACCGGACATCGGAACACTGAAGCTTTCTTT.

A single count supports this clone. The V gene is TRBV6-1, the J gene TRBJ2-5, with TRBD1 as a possible D gene (5 bases). Trimming left V 7 bases short and J 2 bases short, with 17 bases between. The CDR3 consists of 15 residues. Germline V lookup: CDR1 MNHNS, CDR2 SASEGT. Here the CDR3 reads CASIVARVGQETQYF. CDR3 in DNA: TGTGCCAGCATAGTTGCCAGGGTAGGGCAAGAGACCCAGTACTTC.

The genes are TRBV5-1 and TRBJ1-1; D is ambiguous. V was clipped by 4 bases and J by 3 bases, with 13 bases between them. The CDR3 consists of 14 residues. Germline-derived CDR1 and CDR2 are SGHRS and YFSETQ. The CDR3 nucleotides are TGCGCCAGCAGCCCACGGGGTGAGGACACTGAAGCTTTCTTT. Translated: CASSPRGEDTEAFF. Looking up the rest from reference TRBV5-1 and TRBJ1-1 gives the full variable domain: KAGVTQTPRYLIKTRGQQVTLSCSPISGHRSVSWYQQTPGQGLQFLFEYFSETQRNKGNFPGRFSGRQFSNSRSEMNVSTLELGDSALYLCASSPRGEDTEAFFGQGTRLTVV.

V is TRBV18 and J is TRBJ1-4; D is undetermined. The CDR3 runs to 16 residues. Germline CDR1 is KGHSH and CDR2 is LQKENI. V dropped 6 bases and J dropped 1 base, with 15 bases sitting between them. The CDR3 DNA sequence: TGTGCCAGCTCGCCTAGACTACGGGGAACTAATGAAAAACTGTTTTTT. It encodes CASSPRLRGTNEKLFF.